These 18 T cell receptor beta chains were all obtained from the same sample, sequenced in a study of CD8 T cells in ankylosing spondylitis (dated by TCRdb to between 2016 and 2019). Overall study outcomes, separate from this receptor: Blood from ankylosing spondylitis patients appeared to be characterized by a TCR beta motif composed of eight or nine highly homologous amino acid variants.

Library generation was performed with 5' RACE. The listed sequencing device is Illumina HiSeq 2500. The public reads were reprocessed in TCRdb via fastp at Q25 and MiXCR, keeping in-frame beta chains. Merged by CDR3 protein, the rows form single entries marked with the most common genes and DNA. This sample has 670,000 or so distinct CDR3 sequences in its table, and around 19% of those were observed once. Clones ranked in the top ten supply under 20% of the sample. Their recognized antigens are unknown. Material: blood, either unsorted or a sorted T cell fraction (not recorded which). The receptors were sampled from a male donor with ankylosing spondylitis.

This chain uses TRBV4-3 with TRBJ2-3; maybe TRBD2 (5 bases). This CDR3 is 15 amino acids long. The V gene lost 8 bases and the J gene lost 3 bases, with 18 bases spanning the gap. Germline CDR1 reads LGHNA; CDR2 reads YSLEER. CDR3 nucleotides: TGCGCCAGCTCGGGAACTAGTTTTGGAACAGATACGCAGTATTTT. Protein product: CASSGTSFGTDTQYF.

In its sample, this clonotype was seen a few times. The V gene is TRBV2, the J gene TRBJ2-5; D remains unclear. The CDR3 runs to 15 residues. With 5 bases removed from V and 2 bases from J, the gap between germline ends came to 15 bases. Looked up from germline, CDR1 is SNHLY and CDR2 is FYNNEI. The CDR3 bases are TGTGCCAGCAGTAGAAGAAGTGCCGCGCAAGAGACCCAGTACTTC. It yields the protein CASSRRSAAQETQYF.

V gene TRBV20-1 combines with J gene TRBJ2-5; D assignment may be TRBD1 or TRBD2 (6 bases each). This CDR3 has 13 amino acids. The V end lost 4 bases, the J end lost 4 bases, and 13 bases lay between the germline ends. Per germline, CDR1 DFQATT and CDR2 SNEGSKA (reference sequence). The CDR3 is CSAIRGAGETQYF. The DNA for the CDR3 is TGCAGTGCTATAAGGGGGGCCGGAGAGACCCAGTACTTC.

This clonotype came up a few times. The rearrangement joins TRBV7-9 to TRBJ2-5; tentative D call: TRBD2 (5 bases). V dropped 7 bases and J dropped 5 bases, with 23 bases sitting between them. The CDR3 spans 16 residues. CDR1 SEHNR and CDR2 FQNEAQ come from the germline V gene (reference sequence). The CDR3 sequence is CASTSPSGPRGETQYF. The CDR3 DNA follows: TGTGCCAGCACCTCCCCCTCGGGCCCAAGAGGGGAGACCCAGTACTTC.

A word on this clonotype: A clone one base away is much larger, so this may be a read error. Here the CDR3 DNA reads TGTGCCAGCAGCTTAGGGACAGGGGGCACTGAAGTTTTCTTT. Its protein is CASSLGTGGTEVFF. This chain connects TRBV7-6 to TRBJ1-1, with 11 bases that match TRBD1. The germline V gene encodes CDR1 SGHVS and CDR2 FNYEAQ. The CDR3 contains 14 residues.

Regarding this clonotype: With a much larger clone just one base away, this may be a read error. The chain couples TRBV20-1 to TRBJ1-5, with 8 bases fitting TRBD1. In germline, CDR1 is DFQATT, CDR2 SNEGSKA (reference sequence). The CDR3 loop spans 15 amino acids. The CDR3 reads CCARETGVAHQPQHF. DNA for the CDR3: TGCTGTGCTAGAGAGACAGGGGTAGCACATCAGCCCCAGCATTTT.

This clonotype was found a few times. The rearrangement links TRBV12-3 or TRBV12-4 to TRBJ1-2; D ambiguous. This CDR3 contains 13 residues. V gave up 0 bases and J gave up 7 bases, with 9 bases separating them. The CDR3 bases are TGTGCCAGCAGTTTAGCGCCTGACCCTGGCTACACCTTC. Translated, it gives CASSLAPDPGYTF.

The CDR3 DNA sequence: TGTGCCAGCAGCCAACCGGGGCCATTGGCTGAGCAGTTCTTC. Its translation: CASSQPGPLAEQFF. This chain uses TRBV3-1 with TRBJ2-1; perhaps D is TRBD1 or TRBD2 (5 bases each). Germline V CDR1 and CDR2: LGHDT, YNNKEL (reference sequence). The V and J ends lost 2 bases and 9 bases respectively, with 14 bases between them. The CDR3 is made up of 14 amino acids.

The rearrangement links TRBV6-1 to TRBJ2-3, with 8 bases that match TRBD1. The germline V gene has CDR1 MNHNS and CDR2 SASEGT. The CDR3 runs to 17 residues. V shed 7 bases and J 6 bases; nucleotides not matched to a gene: 18. CDR3 in DNA: TGTGCCAGCACTGGGACAGGAGGCTTGGCGGGTGGGGATACGCAGTATTTT. The encoded protein is CASTGTGGLAGGDTQYF.

The chain has TRBV7-8 and TRBJ1-6; no clear D gene. Trimming cost V 0 bases and J 4 bases, with 7 bases left between them. The CDR3 sequence is 15 residues long. Looked up from germline, CDR1 is SGHVS and CDR2 is FQNEAQ. The CDR3 loop is CASSLAGGYNSPLHF. The CDR3 region has the DNA TGTGCCAGCAGCTTAGCGGGAGGTTATAATTCACCCCTCCACTTT.

The sample holds a few counts of this clonotype. V is TRBV3-1 and J is TRBJ2-3, with TRBD2 matching over 8 bases. After removal of 3 bases from V and 5 bases from J, the junction contained 10 bases not matched to a gene. Germline lookup yields CDR1 LGHDT and CDR2 YNNKEL (reference sequence). The CDR3 consists of 16 residues. CDR3 sequence reads: CASSHLRGGRRDTQYF. CDR3 nucleotide sequence: TGTGCCAGCAGCCATCTCCGGGGGGGCCGTAGAGATACGCAGTATTTT.

This clonotype has a handful of counts. The gene calls are TRBV29-1 and TRBJ2-2; 9 bases are a match to TRBD1. V lost 1 base and J lost 6; bases outside the gene matches: 3. CDR3 length equals 14 residues. Germline-derived CDR1 and CDR2 are SQVTM and ANQGSEA. In DNA, the CDR3 is TGCAGCGTTGAAGGGACAGGGGCCGCCGGGGAGCTGTTTTTT. It is translated as CSVEGTGAAGELFF.

This clonotype turned up a few times. The chain employs TRBV29-1 and TRBJ2-3; 8 bases agree with TRBD1. After removal of 2 bases from V and 5 bases from J, the junction contained 9 bases not matched to a gene. The CDR3 sequence is 15 residues long. Germline CDR1 is SQVTM and CDR2 is ANQGSEA. The CDR3 loop is CSVEIRGRGLDTQYF. CDR3 nucleotides: TGCAGCGTTGAAATAAGGGGCAGGGGGCTAGATACGCAGTATTTT.

This clonotype was observed many times. This sequence joins TRBV9 and TRBJ2-3; D gene uncertain. The CDR3 is 14 amino acids. CDR1 is SGDLS and CDR2 is YYNGEE in the germline V gene. Trimming removed 4 bases at V and 1 base at J, with 10 bases between. The CDR3 DNA is TGTGCCAGCAGCTCCTTTGGGGGCACAGATACGCAGTATTTT. Translation gives CASSSFGGTDTQYF.

This clonotype was counted at least ten times. The DNA of the CDR3 is TGTGCCACCAGCAGTGGGGGCTCGAGCAATCAGCCCCAGCATTTT. Encoded protein: CATSSGGSSNQPQHF. The chain couples TRBV15 to TRBJ1-5; D is possibly TRBD1 (6 bases). The CDR3 consists of 15 residues. V gave up 3 bases and J gave up 1 base, with 10 bases separating them. Germline V CDR1 and CDR2: LNHNV, YYDKDF (reference sequence).

The table lists this clonotype with a few counts. V is TRBV12-3 or TRBV12-4 and J is TRBJ2-7, with TRBD1 matching over 9 bases. V trimming: 5 bases; J trimming: 2 bases; junction bases outside the gene matches: 13. The CDR3 is 17 residues long. The CDR3 DNA follows: TGTGCCAGCAGTCTGGGACCTCCTCGGACAGGGGCCTACGAGCAGTACTTC. The encoded protein is CASSLGPPRTGAYEQYF.

The J gene is TRBJ1-1, the V gene TRBV6-2 or TRBV6-3; TRBD1 is a possible D gene (6 bases). Germline-derived CDR1 and CDR2 are MNHEY and SVGEGT. There are 18 residues in the CDR3. Deletions cut 6 bases from V and 4 bases from J, with 27 bases between. The CDR3 protein is CASSNIPGHGVGGTEAFF. DNA for the CDR3: TGTGCCAGCAGCAACATACCGGGACACGGTGTTGGGGGCACTGAAGCTTTCTTT.

The chain carries TRBV7-9 and TRBJ2-7, with 10 bases aligning to TRBD2. The germline CDR1 and CDR2 sequences are SEHNR and FQNEAQ (reference sequence). V trimming: 3 bases; J trimming: 2 bases; junction bases outside the gene matches: 7. The CDR3 has 16 residues. CDR3 loop: CASSFQREGGTYEQYF. As DNA, the CDR3 is TGTGCCAGCAGCTTTCAGCGGGAGGGGGGGACCTACGAGCAGTACTTC.